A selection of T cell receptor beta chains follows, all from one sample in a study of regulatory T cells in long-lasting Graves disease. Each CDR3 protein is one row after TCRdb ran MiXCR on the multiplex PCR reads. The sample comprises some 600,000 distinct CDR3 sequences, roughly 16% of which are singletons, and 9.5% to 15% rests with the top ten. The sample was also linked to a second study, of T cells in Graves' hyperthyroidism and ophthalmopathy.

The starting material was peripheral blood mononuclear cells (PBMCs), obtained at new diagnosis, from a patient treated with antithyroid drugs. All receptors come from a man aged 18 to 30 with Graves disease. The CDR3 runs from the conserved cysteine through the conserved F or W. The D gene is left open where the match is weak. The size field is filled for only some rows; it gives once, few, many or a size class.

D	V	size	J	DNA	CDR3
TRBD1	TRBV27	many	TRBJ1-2	TGTGCCAGCAGTCCAACTTCCGACAGGGGAGTCTATGGCTACACCTTC	CASSPTSDRGVYGYTF
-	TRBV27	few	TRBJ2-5	TGTGCCAGCAGTACCCCCAACAGGATTCGGTTAGAGACCCAGTACTTC	CASSTPNRIRLETQYF
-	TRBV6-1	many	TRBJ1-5	TGTGCCAGCAGTGAAGCAGGGGTGAGCAATCAGCCCCAGCATTTT	CASSEAGVSNQPQHF
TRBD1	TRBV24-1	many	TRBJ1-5	TGTGCCACCAGTCCCCACCCCGGGACAGGGGGCTCGAGCAATCAGCCCCAGCATTTT	CATSPHPGTGGSSNQPQHF
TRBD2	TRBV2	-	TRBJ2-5	TGTGCCAGCAGCGCCGGGACTAGCGAGCCACAAGAGACCCAGTACTTC	CASSAGTSEPQETQYF
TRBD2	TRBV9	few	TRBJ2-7	TGTGCCAGCAGCGTAGGGGGTAGCGGGAGCTCCGAGCAGTACTTC	CASSVGGSGSSEQYF
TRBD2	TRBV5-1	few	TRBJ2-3	TGCGCCAGCCACGGGAGAGCGGGAGGAGGCACAGATACGCAGTATTTT	CASHGRAGGGTDTQYF
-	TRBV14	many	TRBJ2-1	TGTGCCAGCAGCCAAGATCGTGGGGCGGTTTACAATGAGCAGTTCTTC	CASSQDRGAVYNEQFF
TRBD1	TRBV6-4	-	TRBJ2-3	TGTGCCAGCTCGACAGGGGTCGGCACAGATACGCAGTATTTT	CASSTGVGTDTQYF
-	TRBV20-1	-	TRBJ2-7	TGCAGTGCTAGAGTCCCTAGCCTCAGGGGAACATACGAGCAGTACTTC	CSARVPSLRGTYEQYF
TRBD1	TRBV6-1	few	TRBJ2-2	TGTGCCAACAGTCACGGGGCCAGGGGGCAGGTCGGGGAGCTGTTTTTT	CANSHGARGQVGELFF
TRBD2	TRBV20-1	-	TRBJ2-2	TGCAGTGCTAGAGTCCATAGCGGGAGGGCCGTAAACACCGGGGAGCTGTTTTTT	CSARVHSGRAVNTGELFF
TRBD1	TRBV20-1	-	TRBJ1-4	TGCAGTGCCCGCACAGGGGGGTCGGAAAAACTGTTTTTT	CSARTGGSEKLFF
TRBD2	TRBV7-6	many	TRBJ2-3	TGTGCCAGCAGCTCACCCCGGACTAGCGGGAGCTTCCGGGGGCAGTATTTT	CASSSPRTSGSFRGQYF
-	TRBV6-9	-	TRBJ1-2	TGTGCCAGCAGTTACTCAGGGGAGTACAACTATGGCTACACCTTC	CASSYSGEYNYGYTF
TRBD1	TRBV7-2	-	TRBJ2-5	TGTGCCAGCAGCACCTGGACAGGGGGAGAAGAGACCCAGTACTTC	CASSTWTGGEETQYF
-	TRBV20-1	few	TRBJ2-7	TGCAGTGCTAGCGGTTGGGGGCAGAGCGAGCAGTACTTC	CSASGWGQSEQYF
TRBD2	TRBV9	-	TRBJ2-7	TGTGCCAGCAGCGTAGATGCGGGAGGGTTTCCCCTCTCCTACGAGCAGTACTTC	CASSVDAGGFPLSYEQYF